This is a list of T cell receptor beta chains from one sample in a study of human T cells and chemical hapten exposure. MiXCR, run by TCRdb on the RACE reads, gives a single entry per CDR3 protein. The sample carries some 80,000 distinct CDR3 sequences, around 10% recorded once. Sample: whole blood, taken in connection with sensitization to the hapten diphenylcyclopropenone (DPC). These receptors came from a woman in her forties or fifties with alopecia areata. Some clones in this sample may be carry-over from other donors' samples. Each CDR3 is given with its conserved first and last residue. Each record gives: V gene, J gene, CDR3 length, CDR3 protein.

>TRBV5-1|TRBJ2-4|15
CASSSGHLAKNIQYF
>TRBV6-1|TRBJ1-5|12
CASSERSQPQHF
>TRBV27|TRBJ2-6|14
CASSRFSGANVLTF
>TRBV4-2|TRBJ2-2|15
CASSHAERDTGELFF
>TRBV5-4|TRBJ1-1|14
CASSQQKGYREAFF
>TRBV20-1|TRBJ2-3|16
CSARSSRGRSSDTQYF
>TRBV5-1|TRBJ2-3|17
CASSSRGVRRSTDTQYF
>TRBV4-1|TRBJ2-4|18
CASSQLAGGLLAKNIQYF
>TRBV6-6|TRBJ1-5|14
CASSGVNSNQPQHF
>TRBV2|TRBJ1-5|16
CASTKVPGQNNQPQHF
>TRBV5-5|TRBJ2-6|15
CASSYLGSGANVLTF
>TRBV11-2|TRBJ2-4|17
CASSPLGVPEAKNIQYF